This TCR beta chain comes out of a study of T cell responses to AZD1222 COVID-19 vaccine. Clones were sequenced by immunoSEQ multiplex PCR, and TCRdb holds only the in-frame ones, with some missing. The sample lists roughly 120,000 clones, 92% occurring once. General observations from the study: Donors were chiefly white British, with a greater number of females, and clonal diversity was perhaps underestimated. Spike as a whole was targeted by vaccine-associated CD4 TCRs, dominant at 160-218 and 743-854. Baseline serology detected seropositivity in only six AZD1222 recipients.

With respect to this clone: What it binds is unknown.

The V gene's germline CDR1 is SGHVS and CDR2 FNYEAQ. V shed 5 bases and J shed 0 bases, with 13 bases lying between them. The CDR3 consists of 15 residues. The sequence was collected from an adult who received the AZD1222 COVID-19 vaccine. V gene TRBV7-6 combines with J gene TRBJ1-1; maybe TRBD1 (5 bases). Specimen: peripheral blood, collected 28 days after the second AZD1222 dose. DNA of the CDR3: TGTGCCAGCAGCCGTCGGGACGGATTGAACACTGAAGCTTTCTTT. It codes for CASSRRDGLNTEAFF.